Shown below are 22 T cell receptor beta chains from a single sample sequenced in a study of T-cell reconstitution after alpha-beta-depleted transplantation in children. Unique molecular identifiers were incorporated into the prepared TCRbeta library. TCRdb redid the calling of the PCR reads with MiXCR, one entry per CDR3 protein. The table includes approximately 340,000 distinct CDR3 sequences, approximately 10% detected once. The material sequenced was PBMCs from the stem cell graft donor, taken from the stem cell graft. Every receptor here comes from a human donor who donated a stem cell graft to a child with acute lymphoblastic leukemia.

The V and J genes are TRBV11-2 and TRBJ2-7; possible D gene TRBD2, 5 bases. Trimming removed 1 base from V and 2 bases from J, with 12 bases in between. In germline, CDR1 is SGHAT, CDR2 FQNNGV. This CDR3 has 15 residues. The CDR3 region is CASSLGAWGAYEQYF. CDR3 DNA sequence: TGTGCCAGCAGCTTAGGGGCTTGGGGAGCCTACGAGCAGTACTTC.

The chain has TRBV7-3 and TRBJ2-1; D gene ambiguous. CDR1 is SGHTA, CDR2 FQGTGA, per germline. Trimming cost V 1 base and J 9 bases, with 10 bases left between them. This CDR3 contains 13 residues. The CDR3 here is CASSLNLGVEQFF. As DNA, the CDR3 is TGTGCCAGCAGCTTAAACTTAGGTGTTGAGCAGTTCTTC.

CDR3 amino acids: CATSDLRSSAGASDTQYF. The CDR3, as DNA: TGTGCCACCAGTGATTTGCGTAGCTCGGCGGGAGCCTCAGATACGCAGTATTTT. The chain recombines TRBV24-1 with TRBJ2-3; 7 positions agree with TRBD2. The germline gives CDR1 KGHDR, CDR2 SFDVKD. V dropped 0 bases and J dropped 4; count of bases not matched to a gene: 12. The CDR3 has 18 residues.

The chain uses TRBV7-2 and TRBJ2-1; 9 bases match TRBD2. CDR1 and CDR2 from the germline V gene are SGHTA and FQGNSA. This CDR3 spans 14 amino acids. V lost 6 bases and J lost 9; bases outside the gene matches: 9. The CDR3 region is CASSLRLAVSEQFF. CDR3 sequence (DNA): TGTGCCAGCAGTCTGAGACTAGCGGTTAGTGAGCAGTTCTTC.

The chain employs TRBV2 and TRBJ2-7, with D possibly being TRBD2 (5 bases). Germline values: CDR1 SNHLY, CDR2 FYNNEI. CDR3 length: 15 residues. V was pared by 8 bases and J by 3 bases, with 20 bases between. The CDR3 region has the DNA TGTGCCAGCTCGGACGGAGGTATTATGAGCTACGAGCAGTACTTC. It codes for CASSDGGIMSYEQYF.

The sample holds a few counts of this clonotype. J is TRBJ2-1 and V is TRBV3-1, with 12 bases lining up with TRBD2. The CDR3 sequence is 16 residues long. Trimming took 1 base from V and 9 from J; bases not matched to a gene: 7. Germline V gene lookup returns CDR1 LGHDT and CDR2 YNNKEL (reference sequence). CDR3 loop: CASSQGGASGRVEQFF. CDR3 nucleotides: TGTGCCAGCAGCCAAGGGGGGGCTAGCGGGAGGGTTGAGCAGTTCTTC.

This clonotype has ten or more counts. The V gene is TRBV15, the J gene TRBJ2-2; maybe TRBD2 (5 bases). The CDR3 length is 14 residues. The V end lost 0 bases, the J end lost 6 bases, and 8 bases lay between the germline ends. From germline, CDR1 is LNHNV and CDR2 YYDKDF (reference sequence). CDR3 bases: TGTGCCACCAGCAGAGATCGAGGGTCCGGGGAGCTGTTTTTT. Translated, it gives CATSRDRGSGELFF.

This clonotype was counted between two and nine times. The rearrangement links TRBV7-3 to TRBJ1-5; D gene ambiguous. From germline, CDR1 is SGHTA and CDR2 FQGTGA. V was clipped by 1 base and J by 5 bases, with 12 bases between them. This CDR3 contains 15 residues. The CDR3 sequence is CASSLKWLAHQPQHF. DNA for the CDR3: TGTGCCAGCAGCTTAAAATGGTTGGCCCATCAGCCCCAGCATTTT.

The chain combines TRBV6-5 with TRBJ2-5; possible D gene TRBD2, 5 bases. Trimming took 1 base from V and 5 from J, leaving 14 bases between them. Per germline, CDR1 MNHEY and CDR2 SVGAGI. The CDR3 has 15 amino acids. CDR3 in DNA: TGTGCCAGCAGTTACTTAGGGTCTAGCCGGGAGACCCAGTACTTC. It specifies CASSYLGSSRETQYF.

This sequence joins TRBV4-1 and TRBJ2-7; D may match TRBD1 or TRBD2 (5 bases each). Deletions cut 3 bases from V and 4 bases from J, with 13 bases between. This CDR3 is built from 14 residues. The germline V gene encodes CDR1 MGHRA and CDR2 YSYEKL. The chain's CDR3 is CASSQGDGMYEQYF. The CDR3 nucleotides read TGCGCCAGCAGCCAGGGGGACGGAATGTACGAGCAGTACTTC.

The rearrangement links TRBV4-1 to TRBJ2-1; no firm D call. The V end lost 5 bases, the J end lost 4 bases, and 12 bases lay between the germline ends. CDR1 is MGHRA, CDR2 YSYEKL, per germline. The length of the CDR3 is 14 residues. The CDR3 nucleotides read TGCGCCAGCAGCTCCCGGGCCTCGTACAATGAGCAGTTCTTC. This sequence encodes CASSSRASYNEQFF.

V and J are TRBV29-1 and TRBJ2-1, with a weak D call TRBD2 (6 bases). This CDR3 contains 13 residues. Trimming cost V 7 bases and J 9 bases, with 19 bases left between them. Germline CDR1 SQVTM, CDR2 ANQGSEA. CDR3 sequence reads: CSGLGRGWGEQFF. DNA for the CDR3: TGCAGCGGGTTGGGACGGGGGTGGGGTGAGCAGTTCTTC.

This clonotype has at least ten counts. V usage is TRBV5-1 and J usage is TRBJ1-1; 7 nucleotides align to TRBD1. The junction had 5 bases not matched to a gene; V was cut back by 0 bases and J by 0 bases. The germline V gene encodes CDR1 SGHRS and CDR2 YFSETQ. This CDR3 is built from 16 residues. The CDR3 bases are TGCGCCAGCAGCTTGGGACAGGGTTGGATGAACACTGAAGCTTTCTTT. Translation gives CASSLGQGWMNTEAFF.

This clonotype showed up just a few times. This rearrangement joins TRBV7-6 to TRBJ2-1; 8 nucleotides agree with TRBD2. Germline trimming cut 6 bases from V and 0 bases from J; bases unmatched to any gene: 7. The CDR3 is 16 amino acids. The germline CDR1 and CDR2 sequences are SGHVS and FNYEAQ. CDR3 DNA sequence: TGTGCCAGCAGTCCGAAGCGGGAGAACTCCTACAATGAGCAGTTCTTC. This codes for CASSPKRENSYNEQFF.

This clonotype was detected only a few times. The CDR3 sequence is CASSIWTGELFF. CDR3 nucleotide sequence: TGTGCCAGTAGTATTTGGACCGGGGAGCTGTTTTTT. The J gene is TRBJ2-2, the V gene TRBV19; no clear D. Germline CDR1 reads LNHDA; CDR2 reads SQIVND (reference sequence). This CDR3 has 12 amino acids. V was clipped by 3 bases and J by 5 bases, with 4 bases between them.

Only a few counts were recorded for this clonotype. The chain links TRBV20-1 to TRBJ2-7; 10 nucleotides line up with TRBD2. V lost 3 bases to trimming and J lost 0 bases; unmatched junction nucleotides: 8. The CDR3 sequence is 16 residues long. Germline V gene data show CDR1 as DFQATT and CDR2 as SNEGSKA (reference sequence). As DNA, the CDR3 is TGCAGTGCTAGTGGTCTAGCGGGAGTGCACTCCTACGAGCAGTACTTC. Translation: CSASGLAGVHSYEQYF.

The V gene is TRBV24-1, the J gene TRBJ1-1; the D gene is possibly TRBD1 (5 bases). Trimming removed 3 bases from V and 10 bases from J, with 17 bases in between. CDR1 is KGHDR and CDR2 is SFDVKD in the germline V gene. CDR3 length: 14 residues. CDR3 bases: TGTGCCACCAGTGATAATCTGGCCTCGAGGGGAGCTTTCTTT. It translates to CATSDNLASRGAFF.

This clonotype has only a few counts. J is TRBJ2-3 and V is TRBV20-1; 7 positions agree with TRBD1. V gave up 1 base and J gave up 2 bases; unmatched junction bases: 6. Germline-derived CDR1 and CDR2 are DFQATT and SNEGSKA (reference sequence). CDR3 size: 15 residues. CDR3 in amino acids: CSARVAQGVTDTQYF. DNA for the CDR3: TGCAGTGCTAGAGTTGCCCAGGGGGTCACAGATACGCAGTATTTT.

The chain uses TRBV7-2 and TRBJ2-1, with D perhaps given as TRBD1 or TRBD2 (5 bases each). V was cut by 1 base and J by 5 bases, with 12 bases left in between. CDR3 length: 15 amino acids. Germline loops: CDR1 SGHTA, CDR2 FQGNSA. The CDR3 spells CASSLVWDANNEQFF. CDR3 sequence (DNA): TGTGCCAGCAGCTTAGTTTGGGACGCCAACAATGAGCAGTTCTTC.

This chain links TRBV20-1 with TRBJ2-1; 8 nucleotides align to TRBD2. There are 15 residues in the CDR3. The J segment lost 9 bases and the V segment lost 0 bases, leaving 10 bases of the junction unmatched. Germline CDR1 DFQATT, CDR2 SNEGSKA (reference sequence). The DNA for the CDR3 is TGCAGTGCTAGAGATTCCAGCGGGAGCTTCCTTGAGCAGTTCTTC. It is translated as CSARDSSGSFLEQFF.

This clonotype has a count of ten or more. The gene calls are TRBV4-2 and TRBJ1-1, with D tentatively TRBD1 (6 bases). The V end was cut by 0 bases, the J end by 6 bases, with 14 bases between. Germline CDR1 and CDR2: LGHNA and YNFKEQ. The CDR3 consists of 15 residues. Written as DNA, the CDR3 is TGTGCCAGCAGCCAAGATGGGGGCGCTTTACCTGAAGCTTTCTTT. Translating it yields CASSQDGGALPEAFF.

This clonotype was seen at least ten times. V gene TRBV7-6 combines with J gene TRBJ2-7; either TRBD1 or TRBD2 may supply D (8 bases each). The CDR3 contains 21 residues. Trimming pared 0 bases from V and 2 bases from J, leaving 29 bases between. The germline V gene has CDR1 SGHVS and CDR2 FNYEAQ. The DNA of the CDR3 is TGTGCCAGCAGCTTAGCTGATGGCGGCCAGGGGGCGGCTAGCGGGCCCTACGAGCAGTACTTC. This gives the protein CASSLADGGQGAASGPYEQYF.